These 12 T cell receptor beta chains came from one sample sequenced in a study of T cell responses to AZD1222 COVID-19 vaccine. Some clones are missing from TCRdb's copy, which holds only in-frame ones; the method was immunoSEQ multiplex PCR. The data contain some 180,000 clones, 85% to 95% of them seen just once; the ten biggest clones take up approximately 1.3%. The sequences come from peripheral blood, collected on day 0 of AZD1222 vaccination. The receptors stem from an adult in good health.

This clone came up once. This CDR3 is CASSSQGGPIYGYTF. CDR3 nucleotide sequence: TGTGCCAGCAGCTCGCAGGGGGGGCCAATCTATGGCTACACCTTC. The chain is built from TRBV5-4 and TRBJ1-2, with TRBD1 matching over 7 bases. Losses at the gene ends were 3 bases for V and 4 bases for J; bases not matched to a gene: 9. The CDR3 contains 15 residues. In germline, CDR1 is SGHNT, CDR2 YYREEE (reference sequence).

The V gene is TRBV28, the J gene TRBJ1-1, with 7 bases lining up with TRBD1. Losses at the gene ends were 4 bases for V and 3 bases for J; bases not matched to a gene: 8. The V gene's germline CDR1 is MDHEN and CDR2 SYDVKM. The CDR3 has 15 residues. CDR3 in amino acids: CASSSVQGSDTEAFF. The CDR3, as DNA: TGTGCCAGCAGTTCCGTACAGGGGAGCGACACTGAAGCTTTCTTT.

The chain is built from TRBV6-5 and TRBJ2-1; D is unclear. Germline lookup yields CDR1 MNHEY and CDR2 SVGAGI. Trimming took 5 bases from V and 0 from J, leaving 11 bases between them. The CDR3 length is 15 residues. DNA of the CDR3: TGTGCCAGCAGTCCGTCTAGAAGCTCCTACAATGAGCAGTTCTTC. It encodes CASSPSRSSYNEQFF.

Only one count was recorded for this clone. The rearrangement uses TRBV7-3 and TRBJ2-2; perhaps TRBD2 as D (5 bases). The V gene's germline CDR1 is SGHTA and CDR2 FQGTGA. Trimming took 0 bases from V and 0 from J, leaving 11 bases between them. The CDR3 contains 17 residues. The CDR3 spells CASSLTSEGSNTGELFF. In DNA form, the CDR3 reads TGTGCCAGCAGCTTAACATCCGAGGGATCGAACACCGGGGAGCTGTTTTTT.

The chain combines TRBV18 with TRBJ1-5; the D is unclear. V was shortened by 1 base and J by 6 bases, with 4 bases between the two germline ends. The CDR3 is 12 amino acids. Per germline, CDR1 KGHSH and CDR2 LQKENI. CDR3 sequence: CASSPRGQPQHF. The DNA of the CDR3 is TGTGCCAGCTCACCACGGGGTCAGCCCCAGCATTTT. Looking up the rest from reference TRBV18 and TRBJ1-5 gives the full variable domain: NAGVMQNPRHLVRRRGQEARLRCSPMKGHSHVYWYRQLPEEGLKFMVYLQKENIIDESGMPKERFSAEFPKEGPSILRIQQVVRGDSAAYFCASSPRGQPQHFGDGTRLSIL.

This clone occurred once. V and J are TRBV4-3 and TRBJ1-2; tentative D call: TRBD1 (5 bases). From germline, CDR1 is LGHNA and CDR2 YSLEER. This CDR3 spans 15 amino acids. Trimming took off 4 bases at V and 0 bases at J, with 12 bases between the two ends. In DNA form, the CDR3 reads TGCGCCAGCAGCCGCGACAGCTCATCTAACTATGGCTACACCTTC. Translation gives CASSRDSSSNYGYTF.

This clone was picked up a small number of times. The chain joins TRBV3-1 (or the pseudogene TRBV3-2) to TRBJ1-4; D is possibly TRBD1 (5 bases). V lost 2 bases and J lost 1, with 5 bases in between. Germline values: CDR1 LGHDT, CDR2 YNNKEL (reference sequence). This CDR3 spans 14 amino acids. The CDR3 region has the DNA TGTGCCAGCAGCCAAAGGGGAACTAATGAAAAACTGTTTTTT. Translation gives CASSQRGTNEKLFF.

This clone was detected once. The chain is built from TRBV19 and TRBJ1-1; D remains ambiguous. The CDR3 covers 15 residues. V was clipped by 3 bases and J by 7 bases, with 18 bases between them. Germline V gene data show CDR1 as LNHDA and CDR2 as SQIVND (reference sequence). The CDR3 region has the DNA TGTGCCAGTAGTATGTGGGCGGAGGCCACCCTTGAAGCTTTCTTT. This gives the protein CASSMWAEATLEAFF.

This chain connects TRBV19 to TRBJ1-1, with D unclear. The V gene's germline CDR1 is LNHDA and CDR2 SQIVND (reference sequence). The CDR3 extends over 14 amino acids. V was clipped by 4 bases and J by 1 base, with 10 bases between them. DNA of the CDR3: TGTGCCAGTAGTAGAGGGTTATCGAACACTGAAGCTTTCTTT. Translation gives CASSRGLSNTEAFF.

This chain uses TRBV11-3 with TRBJ2-7; D possibly corresponds to TRBD1 (5 bases). Germline V gene lookup returns CDR1 SGHNT and CDR2 YENEEA. Trimming cost V 3 bases and J 5 bases, with 11 bases left between them. CDR3 length: 13 residues. The CDR3 nucleotides read TGTGCCAGCAGCTTTGGGCAGGGCGACGAGCAGTACTTC. Encoded protein: CASSFGQGDEQYF. Based on the CDR3 plus reference TRBV11-3 and TRBJ2-7, the full variable domain is EAGVVQSPRYKIIEKKQPVAFWCNPISGHNTLYWYLQNLGQGPELLIRYENEEAVDDSQLPKDRFSAERLKGVDSTLKIQPAELGDSAVYLCASSFGQGDEQYFGPGTRLTVT.

V is TRBV29-1 and J is TRBJ1-3, with D hard to call. The CDR3 consists of 13 residues. Trimming cost V 4 bases and J 1 base, with 8 bases left between them. Germline V CDR1 and CDR2: SQVTM, ANQGSEA. The CDR3 loop reads CSVASLSGNTIYF. CDR3 in DNA: TGCAGCGTTGCGTCATTATCTGGAAACACCATATATTTT.

CDR3: CASSKTGARNEQFF. Here the CDR3 DNA reads TGTGCCAGCAGCAAGACAGGGGCGAGGAATGAGCAGTTCTTC. V gene TRBV7-3 combines with J gene TRBJ2-1; 8 bases align to TRBD1. Germline V lookup: CDR1 SGHTA, CDR2 FQGTGA. The CDR3 has 14 residues. V lost 5 bases and J lost 7; bases outside the gene matches: 7. The complete variable domain, with remaining parts taken from reference TRBV7-3 and TRBJ2-1, reads GAGVSQTPSNKVTEKGKYVELRCDPISGHTALYWYRQSLGQGPEFLIYFQGTGAADDSGLPNDRFFAVRPEGSVSTLKIQRTERGDSAVYLCASSKTGARNEQFFGPGTRLTVL.